The 4 T cell receptor beta chains in this list originate from one sample, sequenced in a study of blood T cell repertoires in COVID-19. Generated by immunoSEQ multiplex PCR, the TCRdb table keeps only in-frame clones and is missing some. Altogether about 160,000 clones are present, 60% to 85% being singletons, with the ten largest covering 7.5% to 8.5%. Material: peripheral blood. The receptors were gathered from a woman aged 60-75 years with COVID-19, enrolled during active disease.

This chain uses TRBV5-5 with TRBJ2-5; D is ambiguous. The CDR3 runs to 13 residues. Germline V CDR1 and CDR2: SGHKS, YYEKEE (reference sequence). Trimming cost V 0 bases and J 4 bases, with 7 bases left between them. This CDR3 reads CASSLAFLETQYF. The CDR3 coding sequence is TGTGCCAGCAGCTTGGCCTTTTTAGAGACCCAGTACTTC.

The V gene is TRBV5-8, the J gene TRBJ2-3; D perhaps matches TRBD2 (6 bases). Looked up from germline, CDR1 is SGHTS and CDR2 is YDEGEE. The CDR3 length is 15 residues. The V end was cut by 0 bases, the J end by 5 bases, with 13 bases between. This chain's CDR3 is CASSLAAGSGDTQYF. The DNA for the CDR3 is TGTGCCAGCAGCTTGGCCGCGGGGTCGGGAGATACGCAGTATTTT.

Ten or more counts support this clone. The chain couples TRBV27 to TRBJ1-2; 8 nucleotides agree with TRBD1. Germline V CDR1 and CDR2: MNHEY, SMNVEV (reference sequence). This CDR3 comprises 16 residues. V lost 5 bases, J lost 2 bases, and 10 bases stayed unmatched. CDR3 sequence: CASSALSGGPNYGYTF. The CDR3 DNA sequence: TGTGCCAGCAGTGCCCTATCAGGGGGCCCCAACTATGGCTACACCTTC.

For the CDR3, the DNA is TGTGCCAGCAGCCAGACAGGGAGCATCTACTCTGGAAACACCATATATTTT. Translated: CASSQTGSIYSGNTIYF. The chain couples TRBV3-1 (or the pseudogene TRBV3-2) to TRBJ1-3, with 7 bases fitting TRBD1. CDR3 size: 17 residues. In germline, CDR1 is LGHDT, CDR2 YNNKEL (reference sequence). After removal of 3 bases from V and 0 bases from J, the junction contained 8 bases not matched to a gene.